Listed below are T cell receptor beta chains from one sample, sequenced in a study of blood T cell repertoires in COVID-19. Assay used: immunoSEQ multiplex PCR; TCRdb lists only in-frame clones, some missing. This sample yields under 250,000 clones, of which 80% to 90% are seen a single time; 3.1% belongs to the top ten. Sequencing was carried out using PBMCs or T cells enriched from blood (not recorded which). These receptors were obtained from a woman in her 40s who had been exposed to COVID-19. CDR3s include the opening cysteine and the closing phenylalanine or tryptophan. The D gene is left open where the match is weak. Some rows mark clone size as missing; the rest say once, few, many or name a class of expanded clone.

d_gene	abundance	v_gene	j_gene	len	CDR3aa	CDR3nt
-	-	TRBV7-9	TRBJ2-1	13	CASSGGLDNEQFF	TGTGCCAGCAGCGGAGGACTCGACAATGAGCAGTTCTTC
TRBD1	-	TRBV6-5	TRBJ1-6	15	CASSYRDRVGAALHF	TGTGCCAGCAGTTACCGGGACAGGGTTGGTGCGGCCCTCCACTTT
-	-	TRBV6-2/TRBV6-3	TRBJ2-1	12	CASSYRGNEQFF	TGTGCCAGCAGTTACAGGGGGAATGAGCAGTTCTTC
TRBD1	-	TRBV19	TRBJ1-1	16	CASSIRSLGGISEAFF	TGTGCCAGTAGTATTAGGTCTTTAGGGGGCATCTCTGAAGCTTTCTTT
-	-	TRBV10-3	TRBJ1-1	12	CAIRARGVRAFF	TGTGCCATCAGGGCCCGGGGGGTGAGGGCTTTCTTT
TRBD2	-	TRBV9	TRBJ2-7	16	CASSVGLAGPSYEQYF	TGTGCCAGCAGCGTAGGACTAGCGGGGCCCTCCTACGAGCAGTACTTC
TRBD2	-	TRBV7-8	TRBJ2-1	17	CASSGGLAGALVNEQFF	TGTGCCAGCAGCGGCGGACTAGCGGGGGCCTTAGTGAATGAGCAGTTCTTC
TRBD1	once	TRBV7-8	TRBJ1-2	15	CASTIRGQGAYGYTF	TGTGCCAGCACCATAAGGGGACAGGGGGCCTATGGCTACACCTTC
-	-	TRBV19	TRBJ2-1	13	CASIGLAFGEQFF	TGTGCCAGTATCGGGCTAGCGTTCGGTGAGCAGTTCTTC
TRBD2	-	TRBV7-9	TRBJ2-5	14	CASSSTSGSDVGYF	TGTGCCAGCAGCTCCACTAGCGGGAGTGATGTTGGGTACTTC
-	-	TRBV4-3	TRBJ1-6	16	CASSQEAINYNSPLHF	TGCGCCAGCAGCCAAGAGGCAATAAACTATAATTCACCCCTCCACTTT
TRBD1	-	TRBV2	TRBJ1-5	14	CASSDGQDHQPQHF	TGTGCCAGCAGTGACGGACAGGACCATCAGCCCCAGCATTTT
TRBD1	once	TRBV3-1/TRBV3-2	TRBJ2-6	18	CASSQATGGASGANVLTF	TGTGCCAGCAGCCAAGCGACAGGGGGCGCATCTGGGGCCAACGTCCTGACTTTC
TRBD2	-	TRBV9	TRBJ2-1	15	CASSVRGLALNEQFF	TGTGCCAGCAGCGTCAGGGGACTAGCGTTAAATGAGCAGTTCTTC
-	-	TRBV5-1	TRBJ1-6	14	CASSLGNSNSPLHF	TGCGCCAGCAGCTTGGGAAACAGTAATTCACCCCTCCACTTT
-	-	TRBV7-9	TRBJ1-1	13	CASSLGGSTEAFF	TGTGCCAGCAGCTTAGGCGGAAGCACTGAAGCTTTCTTT
-	once	TRBV27	TRBJ2-6	18	CASSSPLAENSGANVLTF	TGTGCCAGCAGTTCCCCACTAGCTGAAAACTCTGGGGCCAACGTCCTGACTTTC
-	-	TRBV7-9	TRBJ2-5	14	CASSIWTVKETQYF	TGTGCCAGCAGCATCTGGACAGTAAAGGAGACCCAGTACTTC
-	-	TRBV5-1	TRBJ1-6	15	CASSLGGTYNSPLHF	TGCGCCAGCAGCTTGGGAGGGACCTATAATTCACCCCTCCACTTT
-	-	TRBV7-2	TRBJ1-6	16	CASSPLAQGPNSPLHF	TGTGCCAGCAGCCCCTTGGCACAGGGCCCCAATTCACCCCTCCACTTT
TRBD1	-	TRBV28	TRBJ2-2	15	CASSFGTGTTGELFF	TGTGCCAGCAGTTTTGGGACAGGGACCACCGGGGAGCTGTTTTTT
TRBD1	-	TRBV5-4	TRBJ2-7	13	CASSRQGLYEQYF	TGTGCCAGCTCCAGACAGGGTCTCTACGAGCAGTACTTC
-	-	TRBV30	TRBJ1-3	14	CAWSVGLSGNTIYF	TGTGCCTGGAGTGTGGGCCTTTCTGGAAACACCATATATTTT
-	-	TRBV5-1	TRBJ2-1	14	CASSLEQSYNEQFF	TGCGCCAGCAGCTTGGAACAGTCCTACAATGAGCAGTTCTTC
-	-	TRBV27	TRBJ2-2	14	CASKLGLGTGELFF	TGTGCCAGCAAACTGGGCTTGGGCACCGGGGAGCTGTTTTTT
TRBD1	-	TRBV28	TRBJ2-3	16	CASIPAGTGYTDTQYF	TGTGCCAGCATTCCAGCCGGGACAGGGTACACAGATACGCAGTATTTT
-	-	TRBV9	TRBJ1-1	13	CASSPTGGRWAFF	TGTGCCAGCAGCCCAACCGGGGGACGGTGGGCTTTCTTT